This T cell receptor beta chain was observed in a study of CD8 T cells in ankylosing spondylitis. Study outcomes and limitations: In synovial fluid and blood from reactive arthritis, some motif variants were previously reported. Disease-linked clones, CD8+, were relatively rare in peripheral blood.

The J segment lost 0 bases and the V segment lost 7 bases, leaving 6 bases of the junction unmatched. CDR3 size: 16 residues. The germline V gene encodes CDR1 LGHNA and CDR2 YNFKEQ. Note on this clonotype: Its target is unknown.

TCRdb re-derived calls from the 5' RACE reads in MiXCR, one entry per CDR3 protein. Of a few hundred thousand distinct CDR3 sequences in the sample, more than 15% were seen once. Sequencing was done on a sample of blood, either unsorted or a sorted T cell fraction (not recorded which). The chain has TRBV4-2 and TRBJ2-6; 7 bases agree with TRBD1. This TCR was recovered from a male donor with ankylosing spondylitis or in good health (not recorded which). DNA of the CDR3: TGTGCCAGCACCGGGACAGCCCTCTCTGGGGCCAACGTCCTGACTTTC. Translated, it gives CASTGTALSGANVLTF.